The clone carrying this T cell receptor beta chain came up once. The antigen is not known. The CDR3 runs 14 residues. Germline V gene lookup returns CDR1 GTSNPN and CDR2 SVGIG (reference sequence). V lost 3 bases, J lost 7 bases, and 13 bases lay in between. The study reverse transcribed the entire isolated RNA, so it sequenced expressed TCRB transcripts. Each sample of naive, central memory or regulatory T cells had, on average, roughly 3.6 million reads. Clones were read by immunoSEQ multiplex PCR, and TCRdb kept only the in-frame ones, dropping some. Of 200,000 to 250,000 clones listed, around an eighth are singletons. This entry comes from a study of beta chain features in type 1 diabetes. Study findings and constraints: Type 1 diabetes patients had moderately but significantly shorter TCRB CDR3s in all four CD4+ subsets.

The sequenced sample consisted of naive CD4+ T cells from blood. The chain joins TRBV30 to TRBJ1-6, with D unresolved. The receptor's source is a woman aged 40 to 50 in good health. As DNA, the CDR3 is TGTGCCTGGAGACGAGCGAGGGAAAATTCACCCCTCCACTTT. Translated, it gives CAWRRARENSPLHF.